This T cell receptor beta chain derives from a study of chemoradiotherapy in HPV16-positive cancers (dated by TCRdb to between 2021 and 2022). For context, the study as a whole: Using functional T-cell assays on cells from a couple of HPV16-positive patients, the researchers defined candidate HPV-specific T-cell clones and common TCR motifs. Whether T-cell immunity against the HPV oncoproteins E6 and E7 changes during chemoradiotherapy and whether survival is affected by this immunity were examined in the study. Next, the candidate HPV-specific TCRs and motifs were followed in TCR repertoires from around 93 patients with HPV-related cancers. Overall results and qualifications from the work: Improved recurrence-free survival in HPV16-positive patients was associated with expansion of HPV-responsive T cells during chemoradiotherapy. Expansion of candidate HPV-specific clones and E7-related TCR motifs was observed in the tumor microenvironment during treatment, whereas no such expansion was observed for non-HPV-specific T cells. Only two HPV16-positive patients were used to derive the functional definition of HPV-specific T cells, and the survival association was reported for HPV16-positive patients.

Via the germline V gene, CDR1 is SNHLY and CDR2 FYNNEI. The CDR3 runs 14 amino acids, cysteine and phenylalanine included. The entry retains the CDR3 DNA only, 42 bases that are in frame from base 1. Germline trimming amounts to 6 bases on V and 5 bases on J, with 5 as the count of junction bases outside the gene matches. For this clone: The target of this receptor is not known. Base qualities were left out, and no much larger clone turns up one base away.

Library construction relied on the immunoSEQ multiplex PCR assay. TCRdb took over this immuneACCESS table, retaining in-frame rearrangements with V and J assigned. Such tables are incomplete; in checked studies, under half of the missing clones stem from an unresolved V gene, and the remainder is unexplained. Recorded for this sample are about 9,000 clones; roughly 81% of them occurred a single time. The ten largest clonotypes hold about 3.1% of the sample. Repertoires were sampled multiple times during chemoradiotherapy, which allowed clonal expansion in the tumor microenvironment to be followed. The TCR sequence derives from a human donor with HPV-associated anogenital cancer. Sequencing was performed on tumor tissue, taken from a patient who underwent chemoradiotherapy. The sequence joins TRBV2 to TRBJ1-2; 11 nucleotides in the junction match TRBD1. The sequenced DNA is TGTGCCAGCAGCAATCGGGACAGGGGGTATGGCTACACCTTC. Translated, it reads CASSNRDRGYGYTF.